This T cell receptor (beta chain) was sequenced in a study of blood T cell repertoires in COVID-19. In the study overall: Acute-phase and convalescent COVID-19 samples originated in the United States, Italy and Spain. PBMCs, B-cell-depleted T cells, or T cells were the source of the cDNA or gDNA that made up the material.

Germline V gene data show CDR1 as MNHEY and CDR2 as SVGAGI. J gave up 11 bases and V 7 bases, and 13 bases lay outside the gene matches. The CDR3 consists of 13 residues. Per the study methods: Amplification with reference gene primers provided the estimates of nucleated cell counts. Clones were read by immunoSEQ multiplex PCR, and TCRdb kept only the in-frame ones, dropping some. V, J and clone size reflect that table, while D and trimming were determined from the DNA. The sample has some 43,000 clones; roughly 80% are singletons. This chain connects TRBV6-5 to TRBJ1-1, with 7 bases matching TRBD1. The receptor was isolated from a man aged 45-60 years with active COVID-19. Material for sequencing was peripheral blood. CDR3 sequence: CASTPAQGGLAFF. The CDR3 bases are TGTGCCAGCACCCCGGCGCAGGGGGGTTTGGCTTTCTTT.